This TCR beta chain was captured in a study of CD8 T cells in ankylosing spondylitis. Points from the study as a whole: Disease-linked clones bore a CD8+ phenotype and were relatively rare in peripheral blood. Blood of patients with ankylosing spondylitis appeared to be characterized by a TCR beta motif of several highly homologous variants. Significantly higher representation of disease-linked clones was reported for matched ankylosing spondylitis synovial fluid.

A quantitative 5'-RACE method, one with molecular barcodes, was used to make TCR beta libraries. TCRdb independently ran MiXCR on the 5' RACE reads; one entry per CDR3 protein. The data contain about 160,000 distinct CDR3 sequences, 15% to 20% of them singletons. The length of the CDR3 is 14 residues. CDR1 SGHRS and CDR2 YFSETQ come from the germline V gene. V lost 1 base, J lost 7 bases, and 5 bases stayed unmatched. This clonotype has just one count. The antigen remains unidentified. The clonotype comes from a male donor with ankylosing spondylitis or in good health (not recorded which). Sequenced: blood, either unsorted or a sorted T cell fraction (not recorded which). V gene TRBV5-1 combines with J gene TRBJ2-1; 7 positions match TRBD1. The CDR3 region is CASSLTGESNEQFF. Written as DNA, the CDR3 is TGCGCCAGCAGCTTGACAGGGGAGAGTAATGAGCAGTTCTTC.